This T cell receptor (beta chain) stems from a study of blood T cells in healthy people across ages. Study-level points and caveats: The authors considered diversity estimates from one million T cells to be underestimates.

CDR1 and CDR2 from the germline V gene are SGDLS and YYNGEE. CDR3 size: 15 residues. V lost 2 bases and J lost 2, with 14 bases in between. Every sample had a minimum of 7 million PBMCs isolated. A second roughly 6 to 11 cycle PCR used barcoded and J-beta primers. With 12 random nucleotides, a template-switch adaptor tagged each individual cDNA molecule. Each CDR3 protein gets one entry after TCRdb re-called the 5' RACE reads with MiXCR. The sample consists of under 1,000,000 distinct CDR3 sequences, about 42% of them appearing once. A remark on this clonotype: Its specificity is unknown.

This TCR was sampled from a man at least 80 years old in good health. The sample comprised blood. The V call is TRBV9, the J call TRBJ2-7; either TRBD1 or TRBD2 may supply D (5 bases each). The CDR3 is CASSVSTGLTYEQYF. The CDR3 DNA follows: TGTGCCAGCAGCGTCAGTACGGGGCTAACCTACGAGCAGTACTTC.